These 18 T cell receptor beta chains were sequenced from one sample in a study of cytomegalovirus exposure and HLA in healthy donors. TCRdb's copy holds only in-frame clones and misses some; the assay was immunoSEQ multiplex PCR. The sample consists of some 43,000 clones, 80% to 95% of them appearing once. Specimen: PBMCs. The receptors were gathered from a young man in good health and CMV-seronegative.

The chain is built from TRBV4-3 and TRBJ1-4; the D gene is possibly TRBD1 (6 bases). Germline V CDR1 and CDR2: LGHNA, YSLEER. The germline V and J ends were trimmed by 5 bases and 3 bases, with 13 bases remaining between them. The CDR3 length is 15 residues. CDR3 sequence reads: CASSANRAPNEKLFF. In DNA, the CDR3 is TGCGCCAGCAGCGCGAACAGGGCCCCTAATGAAAAACTGTTTTTT.

The genes are TRBV18 and TRBJ2-5; no clear D. V lost 2 bases to trimming and J lost 1 base, with 5 bases between them. CDR3 length equals 13 residues. The germline V gene has CDR1 KGHSH and CDR2 LQKENI. The CDR3 protein is CASSPNLQETQYF. The DNA of the CDR3 is TGTGCCAGCTCACCAAATCTCCAAGAGACCCAGTACTTC.

As DNA, the CDR3 is TGTGCCAGTAGTATGGGGGGGGTAGAGACCCAGTACTTC. This sequence encodes CASSMGGVETQYF. The chain is built from TRBV19 and TRBJ2-5; 7 nucleotides agree with TRBD2. The germline CDR1 and CDR2 sequences are LNHDA and SQIVND (reference sequence). CDR3 size: 13 residues. V was pared by 3 bases and J by 4 bases, with 2 bases of the junction left unmatched.

The rearrangement joins TRBV14 to TRBJ2-5, with no clear D. The CDR3 extends over 13 amino acids. The germline V gene has CDR1 SGHDN and CDR2 FVKESK. V lost 3 bases and J lost 5, with 10 bases in between. The DNA for the CDR3 is TGTGCCAGCAGCCAGTACTTCAAGGAGACCCAGTACTTC. Translation: CASSQYFKETQYF.

The gene calls are TRBV6-1 and TRBJ2-1; weak D call: TRBD2 (6 bases). This CDR3 has 13 amino acids. Germline lookup yields CDR1 MNHNS and CDR2 SASEGT. The germline V and J ends were trimmed by 6 bases and 9 bases, with 15 bases remaining between them. The CDR3 DNA reads as TGTGCCAGCAGAAGGGACTTTCCCACTGAGCAGTTCTTC. Protein sequence: CASRRDFPTEQFF.

This clone was observed a handful of times. This rearrangement joins TRBV12-1 to TRBJ2-7; the table's D call, TRBD1, has no DNA check behind it. TRBV12-1 is a pseudogene segment. The CDR3 length is 14 residues. In nucleotides, the CDR3 is TGTGCCAGCAGCTTTGGGACAGGGGGCTACGAGCAGTACTTC. This gives the protein CASSFGTGGYEQYF.

This chain uses TRBV2 with TRBJ1-3; D unclear. Trimming shortened V by 5 bases and J by 3 bases, and 14 bases separated the two germline ends. The CDR3 sequence is 15 residues long. In germline, CDR1 is SNHLY, CDR2 FYNNEI. CDR3 in amino acids: CASSLGSAVGNTIYF. The CDR3 DNA reads TGTGCCAGCAGTCTAGGCTCGGCGGTTGGAAACACCATATATTTT. Combining the CDR3 with reference TRBV2 and TRBJ1-3 gives the whole variable domain EPEVTQTPSHQVTQMGQEVILRCVPISNHLYFYWYRQILGQKVEFLVSFYNNEISEKSEIFDDQFSVERPDGSNFTLKIRSTKLEDSAMYFCASSLGSAVGNTIYFGEGSWLTVV.

The chain employs TRBV5-4 and TRBJ1-1, with TRBD1 identical over 8 bases. V gave up 3 bases and J gave up 0 bases; unmatched junction bases: 4. CDR1 SGHNT and CDR2 YYREEE come from the germline V gene (reference sequence). This CDR3 has 15 amino acids. CDR3 DNA: TGTGCCAGCAGCTGGACAGGGCCTATGAACACTGAAGCTTTCTTT. This codes for CASSWTGPMNTEAFF.

This clone was observed a single time. The chain employs TRBV9 and TRBJ2-1; TRBD2 matches at 14 bases. This CDR3 has 19 residues. Germline V gene data show CDR1 as SGDLS and CDR2 as YYNGEE. J lost 6 bases, V lost 1 base, and 12 bases had no gene match. Written as DNA, the CDR3 is TGTGCCAGCAGCGTAAGAGGGACTAGCGGGGGCTTTGGGAGCAATGAGCAGTTCTTC. Its protein is CASSVRGTSGGFGSNEQFF.

The rearrangement uses TRBV2 and TRBJ2-7, with 11 bases identical to TRBD2. CDR1 is SNHLY and CDR2 is FYNNEI in the germline V gene. The CDR3 is 14 amino acids. The V and J ends lost 5 bases and 6 bases, in that order; junction bases with no gene match: 6. The CDR3, as DNA: TGTGCCAGCAGTCCGACTAGCGGGATCGTCGAGCAGTACTTC. It encodes CASSPTSGIVEQYF. Supplemented by reference TRBV2 and TRBJ2-7, the full variable domain reads EPEVTQTPSHQVTQMGQEVILRCVPISNHLYFYWYRQILGQKVEFLVSFYNNEISEKSEIFDDQFSVERPDGSNFTLKIRSTKLEDSAMYFCASSPTSGIVEQYFGPGTRLTVT.

The chain employs TRBV11-1 and TRBJ2-5; D perhaps matches TRBD1 (5 bases). Trimming removed 5 bases from V and 1 base from J, with 8 bases in between. This CDR3 has 13 amino acids. Germline CDR1 reads SGHAT; CDR2 reads FQDESV (reference sequence). The CDR3 DNA reads TGTGCCAGCAGCAGAGACAGCCAAGAGACCCAGTACTTC. Protein sequence: CASSRDSQETQYF.

This clone has only one observation. The V and J genes are TRBV19 and TRBJ2-5, with 8 bases aligning to TRBD1. The V gene's germline CDR1 is LNHDA and CDR2 SQIVND (reference sequence). The CDR3 runs 15 residues. The junction had 8 bases not matched to a gene; V was cut back by 5 bases and J by 3 bases. The CDR3 DNA sequence: TGTGCCAGTAGTGCCCTGGACAGGGAGAAAGAGACCCAGTACTTC. Amino acids: CASSALDREKETQYF.

The chain recombines TRBV27 with TRBJ1-4, with TRBD1 as a possible D gene (5 bases). Per germline, CDR1 MNHEY and CDR2 SMNVEV (reference sequence). V lost 4 bases and J 7 bases, leaving 10 bases between the germline ends. The CDR3 has 13 amino acids. The CDR3 bases are TGTGCCAGCAGTTCAGGGTTCGGTGAAAAACTGTTTTTT. Translation gives CASSSGFGEKLFF.

The CDR3 DNA is TGCGCCAGCAGCTTGTCAGGGGGCAAGGACACTGAAGCTTTCTTT. Protein product: CASSLSGGKDTEAFF. V and J are TRBV5-1 and TRBJ1-1, with 8 bases fitting TRBD1. Trimming took 1 base from V and 3 from J; bases not matched to a gene: 5. In germline, CDR1 is SGHRS, CDR2 YFSETQ. The CDR3 runs 15 residues.

This chain links TRBV10-3 with TRBJ2-3, with a weak D call TRBD1 (6 bases). Trimming took off 7 bases at V and 0 bases at J, with 17 bases between the two ends. CDR3 length equals 16 residues. Germline CDR1 and CDR2: ENHRY and SYGVKD. CDR3 sequence reads: CAIKPGQQPSTDTQYF. CDR3 DNA: TGTGCCATCAAGCCGGGACAACAACCTAGCACAGATACGCAGTATTTT.

V usage is TRBV11-2 and J usage is TRBJ2-2; D may be TRBD1 (5 bases). V gave up 0 bases and J gave up 3 bases, with 11 bases separating them. This CDR3 contains 16 residues. The V gene's germline CDR1 is SGHAT and CDR2 FQNNGV. The CDR3: CASSLDKGAHTGELFF. The CDR3 DNA reads as TGTGCCAGCAGCTTAGATAAAGGGGCGCACACCGGGGAGCTGTTTTTT. The variable domain in full, completed from reference TRBV11-2 and TRBJ2-2, reads EAGVAQSPRYKIIEKRQSVAFWCNPISGHATLYWYQQILGQGPKLLIQFQNNGVVDDSQLPKDRFSAERLKGVDSTLKIQPAKLEDSAVYLCASSLDKGAHTGELFFGEGSRLTVL.

V usage is TRBV6-6 and J usage is TRBJ2-7; 10 nucleotides line up with TRBD2. Germline-derived CDR1 and CDR2 are MNHNY and SVGAGI (reference sequence). Germline trimming cut 5 bases from V and 5 bases from J; bases unmatched to any gene: 3. The length of the CDR3 is 13 residues. CDR3 bases: TGTGCCAGCAGTCCTAGCGGGGGCAACGAGCAGTACTTC. Amino acid sequence: CASSPSGGNEQYF.

The genes are TRBV2 and TRBJ2-5; TRBD1 agrees at 7 bases. In germline, CDR1 is SNHLY, CDR2 FYNNEI. The CDR3 loop spans 15 amino acids. V trimming: 6 bases; J trimming: 5 bases; junction bases outside the gene matches: 12. The CDR3 loop is CASRAITGVGETQYF. DNA for the CDR3: TGTGCCAGCAGGGCAATTACAGGGGTGGGGGAGACCCAGTACTTC.